The rows below give T cell receptor beta chains drawn from one sample of a study of blood T cell repertoires in COVID-19. Clones were read by immunoSEQ multiplex PCR, and TCRdb kept only the in-frame ones, dropping some. Of 65,000 to 75,000 clones listed, 75% to 85% are singletons. The sequencing sample was made of peripheral blood. The receptors originated from a human donor in a cohort sampled during active COVID-19. Each CDR3 is given with its conserved first and last residue. Fields, in order: V gene, J gene, clone size, D gene, CDR3 DNA, CDR3 protein. The D gene is left open where the match is weak. Clone size is stated in some rows and not others, as once, few, many or a class when expanded.

v_call: TRBV7-2
j_call: TRBJ2-7
clone_size: .
d_call: TRBD2
cdr3_nt: TGTGCCAGCAGCTTAGTAGGCGGGGGAACCTACGAGCAGTACTTC
cdr3_aa: CASSLVGGGTYEQYF

v_call: TRBV3-1/TRBV3-2
j_call: TRBJ2-2
clone_size: .
d_call: TRBD2
cdr3_nt: TGTGCCAGCACCCGGACTAGCGGGAGGGCGGTGGGCACCGGGGAGCTGTTTTTT
cdr3_aa: CASTRTSGRAVGTGELFF

v_call: TRBV2
j_call: TRBJ2-6
clone_size: .
d_call: TRBD2
cdr3_nt: TGTGCCAGCAGTGAAGCGCTGGCAGGGGGACTAGCGGGTCTCCTCTCTGGGGCCAACGTCCTGACTTTC
cdr3_aa: CASSEALAGGLAGLLSGANVLTF

v_call: TRBV10-3
j_call: TRBJ2-5
clone_size: .
d_call: .
cdr3_nt: TGTGCCATCAGGGGCGGGTGGGAGCCCAAAGAGACCCAGTACTTC
cdr3_aa: CAIRGGWEPKETQYF

v_call: TRBV28
j_call: TRBJ1-4
clone_size: few
d_call: .
cdr3_nt: TGTGCCAGCAGTTTAAAATGGAGGGGTAGGGCGGAAAAACTGTTTTTT
cdr3_aa: CASSLKWRGRAEKLFF

v_call: TRBV6-5
j_call: TRBJ1-5
clone_size: .
d_call: .
cdr3_nt: TGTGCCAGCAGTAGAGACCGGCCCGGCGGGCAGCCCCAGCATTTT
cdr3_aa: CASSRDRPGGQPQHF

v_call: TRBV3-1/TRBV3-2
j_call: TRBJ2-1
clone_size: .
d_call: TRBD2
cdr3_nt: TGTGCCAGCAGCCAAGGAAAGGGACTAGCGGGTTACAATGAGCAGTTCTTC
cdr3_aa: CASSQGKGLAGYNEQFF

v_call: TRBV11-3
j_call: TRBJ2-7
clone_size: .
d_call: .
cdr3_nt: TGTGCCAGCAGCCCGGGGGTAAGCTACGAGCAGTACTTC
cdr3_aa: CASSPGVSYEQYF

v_call: TRBV4-2
j_call: TRBJ1-2
clone_size: .
d_call: .
cdr3_nt: TGTGCCAGCAGCCGTGGTTTGGGCCCTTATGGCTACACCTTC
cdr3_aa: CASSRGLGPYGYTF

v_call: TRBV6-6
j_call: TRBJ1-6
clone_size: .
d_call: TRBD1
cdr3_nt: TGTGCCAGCAGTTACCGGACAGGGGATTCACCCCTCCACTTT
cdr3_aa: CASSYRTGDSPLHF

v_call: TRBV2
j_call: TRBJ2-7
clone_size: .
d_call: .
cdr3_nt: TGTGCCAGCAATTATCTGGGGGGCGAGCAGTACTTC
cdr3_aa: CASNYLGGEQYF

v_call: TRBV6-6
j_call: TRBJ1-4
clone_size: .
d_call: .
cdr3_nt: TGTGCCAGCAGTCCCTCCGGGGGAGGGGAAAAACTGTTTTTT
cdr3_aa: CASSPSGGGEKLFF

v_call: TRBV6-1
j_call: TRBJ2-1
clone_size: .
d_call: .
cdr3_nt: TGTGCCAGCAGTGAAGCGCGCCAGGGGGGTGAGCAGTTCTTC
cdr3_aa: CASSEARQGGEQFF

v_call: TRBV10-3
j_call: TRBJ2-5
clone_size: .
d_call: TRBD2
cdr3_nt: TGTGCCATCAGTAGCGGGAGAGGGCAAGAGACCCAGTACTTC
cdr3_aa: CAISSGRGQETQYF

v_call: TRBV6-5
j_call: TRBJ2-7
clone_size: .
d_call: .
cdr3_nt: TGTGCCAGCAGTTACCGGGACTCTGAGCGAAAGCAGTACTTC
cdr3_aa: CASSYRDSERKQYF

v_call: TRBV5-1
j_call: TRBJ2-7
clone_size: .
d_call: TRBD2
cdr3_nt: TGCGCCAGCAGCTCCTTGGCCGGCGGGAGTTCCTACGAGCAGTACTTC
cdr3_aa: CASSSLAGGSSYEQYF

v_call: TRBV5-1
j_call: TRBJ1-6
clone_size: .
d_call: TRBD1
cdr3_nt: TGCGCCAGCAGCTGGGGACAGGGCGCGGATTCACCCCTCCACTTT
cdr3_aa: CASSWGQGADSPLHF

v_call: TRBV5-1
j_call: TRBJ1-5
clone_size: .
d_call: TRBD1
cdr3_nt: TGCGCCAGCAGCCCACAGGGGGATCAGCCCCAGCATTTT
cdr3_aa: CASSPQGDQPQHF

v_call: TRBV19
j_call: TRBJ1-4
clone_size: .
d_call: TRBD1
cdr3_nt: TGTGCCAGTAGCAGCTACGACAGGGGCGATGAAAAACTGTTTTTT
cdr3_aa: CASSSYDRGDEKLFF

v_call: TRBV27
j_call: TRBJ2-1
clone_size: .
d_call: .
cdr3_nt: TGTGCCAGCAGTTCGCGTACCTACAATGAGCAGTTCTTC
cdr3_aa: CASSSRTYNEQFF

v_call: TRBV28
j_call: TRBJ2-2
clone_size: .
d_call: TRBD2
cdr3_nt: TGTGCCAGCAGTTTAGATCCCCGCCTAGCGGGGGACACCGGGGAGCTGTTTTTT
cdr3_aa: CASSLDPRLAGDTGELFF

v_call: TRBV6-1
j_call: TRBJ2-1
clone_size: .
d_call: TRBD2
cdr3_nt: TGTGCCAGCACTGAATACCCCAGCGGGGGGGGGTATGAGCAGTTCTTC
cdr3_aa: CASTEYPSGGGYEQFF

v_call: TRBV5-1
j_call: TRBJ1-1
clone_size: .
d_call: .
cdr3_nt: TGCGCCAGCAGCCACGGCGGGGGAGGGACTGAAGCTTTCTTT
cdr3_aa: CASSHGGGGTEAFF

v_call: TRBV28
j_call: TRBJ2-7
clone_size: .
d_call: .
cdr3_nt: TGTGCCAGCAGTTCGCAAACTACCGGGGAGCAGTACTTC
cdr3_aa: CASSSQTTGEQYF

v_call: TRBV18
j_call: TRBJ2-1
clone_size: .
d_call: .
cdr3_nt: TGTGCCAGCTCACCACCGTCCCAGGGCCGGGACTGGAAGTTCTTC
cdr3_aa: CASSPPSQGRDWKFF

v_call: TRBV6-5
j_call: TRBJ1-1
clone_size: .
d_call: TRBD1
cdr3_nt: TGTGCCAGCAGGGGGGACAGGGAGGGCACTGAAGCTTTCTTT
cdr3_aa: CASRGDREGTEAFF

v_call: TRBV12-5
j_call: TRBJ1-1
clone_size: .
d_call: .
cdr3_nt: TGTGCTAGGGGGGGGGACCAGATAGCTTTCTTT
cdr3_aa: CARGGDQIAFF

v_call: TRBV14
j_call: TRBJ1-4
clone_size: .
d_call: .
cdr3_nt: TGTGCCAGCAGCCAACAAGGTCCAGGCTGGGGCGAAAAACTGTTTTTT
cdr3_aa: CASSQQGPGWGEKLFF

v_call: TRBV6-5
j_call: TRBJ1-6
clone_size: .
d_call: .
cdr3_nt: TGTGCCAGCAGTTACGGGGCGCGGTCACCCCTCCACTTT
cdr3_aa: CASSYGARSPLHF

v_call: TRBV3-1/TRBV3-2
j_call: TRBJ1-5
clone_size: few
d_call: .
cdr3_nt: TGTGCCAGCATGGGGGCGCCCGATAGCAATCAGCCCCAGCATTTT
cdr3_aa: CASMGAPDSNQPQHF

v_call: TRBV5-1
j_call: TRBJ2-5
clone_size: .
d_call: TRBD2
cdr3_nt: TGCGCCAGCAGCTCTAGCGGGAGCGAGACCCAGTACTTC
cdr3_aa: CASSSSGSETQYF

v_call: TRBV30
j_call: TRBJ2-7
clone_size: .
d_call: TRBD1
cdr3_nt: TGTGCCTGGAGCCGTCCGGGACAGGGGACCTACGAGCAGTACTTC
cdr3_aa: CAWSRPGQGTYEQYF

v_call: TRBV27
j_call: TRBJ2-1
clone_size: once
d_call: TRBD2
cdr3_nt: TGTGCCAGCAGTTGGTTCAGGCAAACTGTGACTAGCCCCGGGCATGAGCAGTTCTTC
cdr3_aa: CASSWFRQTVTSPGHEQFF

v_call: TRBV5-1
j_call: TRBJ2-7
clone_size: .
d_call: TRBD2
cdr3_nt: TGCGCCAGCAGCGGGCGTACTAGCGGGGGCTCCTACGAGCAGTACTTC
cdr3_aa: CASSGRTSGGSYEQYF

v_call: TRBV10-3
j_call: TRBJ2-3
clone_size: few
d_call: TRBD2
cdr3_nt: TGTGCCATCAACGGACTAGCGGGAGTGGCAGATACGCAGTATTTT
cdr3_aa: CAINGLAGVADTQYF

v_call: TRBV14
j_call: TRBJ1-1
clone_size: .
d_call: .
cdr3_nt: TGTGCCAGCAGCTTTAGCTCCCACACTGAAGCTTTCTTT
cdr3_aa: CASSFSSHTEAFF

v_call: TRBV6-5
j_call: TRBJ1-1
clone_size: .
d_call: TRBD1
cdr3_nt: TGTGCCAGCAGGCCCGGGACAGGGGGGACTGAAGCTTTCTTT
cdr3_aa: CASRPGTGGTEAFF

v_call: TRBV6-6
j_call: TRBJ2-1
clone_size: .
d_call: TRBD2
cdr3_nt: TGTGCCAGCAGTTACTCGCTAGCGGGCGAGTTCGATGAGCAGTTCTTC
cdr3_aa: CASSYSLAGEFDEQFF

v_call: TRBV2
j_call: TRBJ2-7
clone_size: .
d_call: .
cdr3_nt: TGTGCCAGCAGTGAACTGATGGGGAGCGGGCAGTACTTC
cdr3_aa: CASSELMGSGQYF

v_call: TRBV5-1
j_call: TRBJ2-3
clone_size: .
d_call: TRBD2
cdr3_nt: TGCGCCAGCAGCATCGGACTAGCGGGATTATCAGATACGCAGTATTTT
cdr3_aa: CASSIGLAGLSDTQYF

v_call: TRBV19
j_call: TRBJ2-7
clone_size: once
d_call: TRBD1
cdr3_nt: TGTGCCAGTAGTGCGCTCTCAAGGGGGACAGCCTCTACCCGCTACGAGCAGTACTTC
cdr3_aa: CASSALSRGTASTRYEQYF

v_call: TRBV5-1
j_call: TRBJ1-2
clone_size: .
d_call: TRBD1
cdr3_nt: TGCGCCACCGCCCCGGGACAGGGCTATGGCTACACCTTC
cdr3_aa: CATAPGQGYGYTF

v_call: TRBV18
j_call: TRBJ2-5
clone_size: .
d_call: TRBD2
cdr3_nt: TGTGCCAGCTCACCATCGTATAAGCGGGAGGGAGAGACCCAGTACTTC
cdr3_aa: CASSPSYKREGETQYF

v_call: TRBV3-1/TRBV3-2
j_call: TRBJ2-7
clone_size: .
d_call: TRBD2
cdr3_nt: TGTGCCAGCAGCCAAACGACTAGCGGGAGAATCTACGAGCAGTACTTC
cdr3_aa: CASSQTTSGRIYEQYF

v_call: TRBV18
j_call: TRBJ1-1
clone_size: few
d_call: .
cdr3_nt: TGTGCCAGCTCACCCTCGGGACACCAGAACACTGAAGCTTTCTTT
cdr3_aa: CASSPSGHQNTEAFF

v_call: TRBV28
j_call: TRBJ2-5
clone_size: .
d_call: .
cdr3_nt: TGTGCCAGCAGTTTGATAGCGAGGGAGACCCAGTACTTC
cdr3_aa: CASSLIARETQYF

v_call: TRBV5-8
j_call: TRBJ2-6
clone_size: many
d_call: .
cdr3_nt: TGTGCCAGCAGAATATCTGGGGCCAACGTCCTGACTTTC
cdr3_aa: CASRISGANVLTF

v_call: TRBV5-6
j_call: TRBJ2-7
clone_size: .
d_call: TRBD1
cdr3_nt: TGTGCCAGCAGCTTGCGACAGGGGTACGAGCAGTACTTC
cdr3_aa: CASSLRQGYEQYF

v_call: TRBV5-1
j_call: TRBJ2-1
clone_size: .
d_call: TRBD2
cdr3_nt: TGCGCCAGCAGCTTACTAGCGGGGTCGAACAATGAGCAGTTCTTC
cdr3_aa: CASSLLAGSNNEQFF

v_call: TRBV9
j_call: TRBJ2-7
clone_size: .
d_call: .
cdr3_nt: TGTGCCAGCAGCGTAGCTCGGGTTGGCGGGCAGTACTTC
cdr3_aa: CASSVARVGGQYF

v_call: TRBV6-6
j_call: TRBJ1-2
clone_size: .
d_call: .
cdr3_nt: TGTGCCAGCACCCGGGGGTTTAACTATGGCTACACCTTC
cdr3_aa: CASTRGFNYGYTF

v_call: TRBV5-1
j_call: TRBJ1-2
clone_size: .
d_call: TRBD1
cdr3_nt: TGCGCCAGCAGCTTGAGACAGGGGGCAGCTAACTATGGCTACACCTTC
cdr3_aa: CASSLRQGAANYGYTF

v_call: TRBV5-1
j_call: TRBJ2-7
clone_size: .
d_call: .
cdr3_nt: TGCGCCAGCAGCTCCCTCCGGGACACGTCCTACGAGCAGTACTTC
cdr3_aa: CASSSLRDTSYEQYF

v_call: TRBV5-5
j_call: TRBJ2-7
clone_size: few
d_call: .
cdr3_nt: TGTGCCAGCAGCTTGAGCGTAACCTCCTACGAGCAGTACTTC
cdr3_aa: CASSLSVTSYEQYF

v_call: TRBV25-1
j_call: TRBJ1-1
clone_size: .
d_call: .
cdr3_nt: TGTGCCAGCAGTGAATCAGGATTGACTGAAGCTTTCTTT
cdr3_aa: CASSESGLTEAFF

v_call: TRBV25-1
j_call: TRBJ2-1
clone_size: .
d_call: .
cdr3_nt: TGTGCCAGCAGTGAGCCGGGGTTGGGAGCCAATGAGCAGTTCTTC
cdr3_aa: CASSEPGLGANEQFF

v_call: TRBV19
j_call: TRBJ1-5
clone_size: .
d_call: TRBD1
cdr3_nt: TGTGCCAGTAGTTTAGACTCAGGGGGGAATCAGCCCCAGCATTTT
cdr3_aa: CASSLDSGGNQPQHF

v_call: TRBV5-1
j_call: TRBJ2-7
clone_size: once
d_call: .
cdr3_nt: TGCGCCAGCAGCTTGTCGGCAGGGCGCTCCGGCGAGCAGTACTTC
cdr3_aa: CASSLSAGRSGEQYF

v_call: TRBV5-5
j_call: TRBJ2-7
clone_size: .
d_call: TRBD2
cdr3_nt: TGTGCCAGCAGCCCATCGGGGCGGGAGGGCCAAAGTCTTGGCTCCTACGAGCAGTACTTC
cdr3_aa: CASSPSGREGQSLGSYEQYF

v_call: TRBV7-9
j_call: TRBJ2-2
clone_size: few
d_call: TRBD1
cdr3_nt: TGTGCCAGCAGCTTAGCAGGGGGCGCGGGCACCGGGGAGCTGTTTTTT
cdr3_aa: CASSLAGGAGTGELFF